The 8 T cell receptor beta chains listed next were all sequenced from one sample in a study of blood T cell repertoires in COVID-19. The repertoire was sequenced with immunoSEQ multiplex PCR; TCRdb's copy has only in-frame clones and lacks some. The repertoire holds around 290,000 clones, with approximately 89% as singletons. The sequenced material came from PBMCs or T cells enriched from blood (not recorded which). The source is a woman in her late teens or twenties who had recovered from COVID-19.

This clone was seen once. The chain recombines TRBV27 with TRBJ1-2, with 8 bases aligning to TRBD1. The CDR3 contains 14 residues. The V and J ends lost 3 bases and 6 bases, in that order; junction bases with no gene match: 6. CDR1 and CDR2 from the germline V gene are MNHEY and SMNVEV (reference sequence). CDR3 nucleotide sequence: TGTGCCAGCAGTTTCTCAGGGGGCTTCAATGGCTACACCTTC. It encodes CASSFSGGFNGYTF.

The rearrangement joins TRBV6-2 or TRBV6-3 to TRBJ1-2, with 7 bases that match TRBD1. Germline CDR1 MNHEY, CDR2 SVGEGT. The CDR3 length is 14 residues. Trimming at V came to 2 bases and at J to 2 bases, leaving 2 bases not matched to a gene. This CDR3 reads CASSYPGQNYGYTF. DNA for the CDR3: TGTGCCAGCAGTTACCCGGGACAGAACTATGGCTACACCTTC.

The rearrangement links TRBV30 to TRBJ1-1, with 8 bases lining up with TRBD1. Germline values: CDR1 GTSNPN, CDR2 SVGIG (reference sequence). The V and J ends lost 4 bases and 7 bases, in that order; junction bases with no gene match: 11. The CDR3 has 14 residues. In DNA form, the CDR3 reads TGTGCCTGGAACCTTGACAGGGGCCGACGTGAAGCTTTCTTT. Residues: CAWNLDRGRREAFF.

CDR3 DNA sequence: TGTGCCAGCAGCCAAGACCTTAGCGGGGGGGCCTACGAGCAGTACTTC. Amino acids: CASSQDLSGGAYEQYF. This chain links TRBV14 with TRBJ2-7; TRBD2 aligns across 11 bases. Per germline, CDR1 SGHDN and CDR2 FVKESK. V lost 0 bases, J lost 2 bases, and 3 bases stayed unmatched. CDR3 size: 16 residues.

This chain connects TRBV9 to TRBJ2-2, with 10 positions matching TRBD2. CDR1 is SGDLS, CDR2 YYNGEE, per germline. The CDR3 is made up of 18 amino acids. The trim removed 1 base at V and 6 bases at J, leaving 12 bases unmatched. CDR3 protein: CASSVSFKELAGAGELFF. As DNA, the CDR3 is TGTGCCAGCAGCGTATCTTTTAAGGAGCTAGCGGGAGCCGGGGAGCTGTTTTTT.

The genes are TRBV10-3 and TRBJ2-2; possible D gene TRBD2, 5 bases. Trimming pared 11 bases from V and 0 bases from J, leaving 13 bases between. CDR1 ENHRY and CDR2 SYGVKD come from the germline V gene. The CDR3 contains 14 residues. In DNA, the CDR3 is TGTGCCGTTAAGGACTCGACGAACACCGGGGAGCTGTTTTTT. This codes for CAVKDSTNTGELFF.

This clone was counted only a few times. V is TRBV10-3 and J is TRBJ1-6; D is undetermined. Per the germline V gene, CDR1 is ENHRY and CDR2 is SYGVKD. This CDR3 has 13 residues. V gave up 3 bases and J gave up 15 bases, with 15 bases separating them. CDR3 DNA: TGTGCCATCAGTGATCCTAAGAGGTCGCACCTCCACTTT. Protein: CAISDPKRSHLHF.

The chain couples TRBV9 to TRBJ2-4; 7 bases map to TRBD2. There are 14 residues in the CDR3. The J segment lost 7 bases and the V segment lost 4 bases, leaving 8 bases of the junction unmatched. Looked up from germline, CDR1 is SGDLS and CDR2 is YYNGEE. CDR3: CASSPWEGRNIQYF. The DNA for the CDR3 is TGTGCCAGCAGCCCCTGGGAGGGTAGGAACATTCAGTACTTC.